This T cell receptor (beta chain) was captured in a study of blood T cell repertoires in COVID-19. About the research overall: Specimens from acute and convalescent COVID-19 originated in the United States, Italy and Spain. From T cells, B-cell-depleted T cells, or PBMCs came the material, which was cDNA or gDNA.

TCRdb's table, derived via immunoSEQ multiplex PCR, lists solely in-frame clones and lacks some. The sample lists some 340,000 clones, less than 85% occurring once. Germline values: CDR1 KGHSH, CDR2 LQKENI. CDR3 length equals 16 residues. The ends lost 1 base at V and 6 bases at J; junction bases unmatched: 5. Sequenced sample: peripheral blood. The receptor comes from a woman aged 18 to 35 with acute or convalescent COVID-19. The chain joins TRBV18 to TRBJ2-3, with TRBD2 matching 12 bases. This CDR3 is CASSPRLAGAGDTQYF. In DNA form, the CDR3 reads TGTGCCAGCTCACCACGACTAGCGGGGGCAGGGGATACGCAGTATTTT.